This is a list of T cell receptor beta chains from one sample in a study of shared clonotypes between healthy human individuals. Method: immunoSEQ multiplex PCR; TCRdb's copy keeps in-frame clones and lacks some. The sample lists 520,000 or so clones; 79% were seen once. Sequencing was performed on PBMCs. These receptors all come from a woman aged 40 to 55 in good health. Some clones in this sample may be carry-over from other donors' samples. CDR3s include the opening cysteine and the closing phenylalanine or tryptophan. Fields, in order: V gene, clone size, J gene, D gene, CDR3 protein, CDR3 DNA. D genes are given only for firm matches. Where a row states a size, it is once, few, many or the class of an expanded clone; other rows omit it.

v_gene: TRBV11-2
abundance: once
j_gene: TRBJ2-7
d_gene: TRBD2
CDR3aa: CASRKLGGAGYEQYF
CDR3nt: TGTGCCAGCAGGAAGCTGGGGGGAGCGGGGTACGAGCAGTACTTC

v_gene: TRBV15
abundance: NA
j_gene: TRBJ2-5
d_gene: NA
CDR3aa: CATSSGHFQETQYF
CDR3nt: TGTGCCACCAGCAGTGGACACTTTCAAGAGACCCAGTACTTC

v_gene: TRBV7-7
abundance: once
j_gene: TRBJ2-7
d_gene: TRBD1
CDR3aa: CASSPGTGDYEQYF
CDR3nt: TGTGCTAGCAGCCCCGGGACAGGCGACTACGAGCAGTACTTC

v_gene: TRBV6-1
abundance: NA
j_gene: TRBJ2-2
d_gene: NA
CDR3aa: CASRLTGTTTGELFF
CDR3nt: TGTGCCAGCAGACTAACCGGGACCACCACCGGGGAGCTGTTTTTT

v_gene: TRBV5-1
abundance: NA
j_gene: TRBJ2-7
d_gene: NA
CDR3aa: CASSLVQGGYEQYF
CDR3nt: TGCGCCAGCAGCCTTGTTCAGGGGGGCTACGAGCAGTACTTC

v_gene: TRBV9
abundance: NA
j_gene: TRBJ2-3
d_gene: TRBD2
CDR3aa: CASSVEGSGDKWGSTDTQYF
CDR3nt: TGTGCCAGCAGCGTAGAGGGTAGCGGGGATAAGTGGGGAAGCACAGATACGCAGTATTTT

v_gene: TRBV29-1
abundance: NA
j_gene: TRBJ1-1
d_gene: TRBD1
CDR3aa: CSVEGQGATEAFF
CDR3nt: TGCAGCGTTGAAGGGCAGGGGGCCACTGAAGCTTTCTTT

v_gene: TRBV5-5
abundance: NA
j_gene: TRBJ2-1
d_gene: TRBD2
CDR3aa: CASSFWVAGSNEQFF
CDR3nt: TGTGCCAGCAGCTTTTGGGTAGCGGGAAGTAATGAGCAGTTCTTC

v_gene: TRBV29-1
abundance: NA
j_gene: TRBJ2-7
d_gene: NA
CDR3aa: CSVWGGGDYEQYF
CDR3nt: TGCAGCGTCTGGGGAGGGGGTGACTACGAGCAGTACTTC

v_gene: TRBV19
abundance: NA
j_gene: TRBJ2-7
d_gene: TRBD2
CDR3aa: CASSLRGSGPYEQYF
CDR3nt: TGTGCCAGTAGTCTCCGGGGTAGCGGGCCCTACGAGCAGTACTTC

v_gene: TRBV5-6
abundance: NA
j_gene: TRBJ2-1
d_gene: TRBD1
CDR3aa: CASSTTTGATYNEQFF
CDR3nt: TGTGCCAGCAGCACCACGACAGGGGCTACCTACAATGAGCAGTTCTTC

v_gene: TRBV18
abundance: NA
j_gene: TRBJ2-5
d_gene: NA
CDR3aa: CASSPPSLQETQYF
CDR3nt: TGTGCCAGCTCACCGCCCAGTTTACAAGAGACCCAGTACTTC

v_gene: TRBV10-3
abundance: NA
j_gene: TRBJ2-5
d_gene: TRBD2
CDR3aa: CAISERLAGGETQYF
CDR3nt: TGTGCCATCAGTGAGCGGCTAGCGGGAGGTGAGACCCAGTACTTC

v_gene: TRBV30
abundance: NA
j_gene: TRBJ2-3
d_gene: TRBD2
CDR3aa: CACSTSGTDTQYF
CDR3nt: TGTGCCTGCTCGACTAGCGGCACAGATACGCAGTATTTT

v_gene: TRBV29-1
abundance: NA
j_gene: TRBJ1-4
d_gene: NA
CDR3aa: CSVGVRGDYGEKLFF
CDR3nt: TGCAGCGTTGGAGTCCGGGGGGACTACGGGGAAAAACTGTTTTTT

v_gene: TRBV4-2
abundance: NA
j_gene: TRBJ2-1
d_gene: NA
CDR3aa: CASSPLGQYNEQFF
CDR3nt: TGTGCCAGCAGCCCACTGGGGCAATACAATGAGCAGTTCTTC

v_gene: TRBV9
abundance: medium-sized
j_gene: TRBJ2-5
d_gene: NA
CDR3aa: CASSAQGGETQYF
CDR3nt: TGTGCCAGCAGCGCACAGGGCGGGGAGACCCAGTACTTC

v_gene: TRBV28
abundance: once
j_gene: TRBJ2-7
d_gene: NA
CDR3aa: CAVGAYEQYF
CDR3nt: TGTGCCGTAGGCGCCTACGAGCAGTACTTC

v_gene: TRBV5-1
abundance: NA
j_gene: TRBJ2-7
d_gene: NA
CDR3aa: CASSLGRDTGSYEQYF
CDR3nt: TGCGCCAGCAGCTTGGGTAGGGACACCGGGTCCTACGAGCAGTACTTC

v_gene: TRBV9
abundance: NA
j_gene: TRBJ2-2
d_gene: TRBD2
CDR3aa: CASSVSGSNGELFF
CDR3nt: TGTGCCAGCAGCGTTAGCGGGAGTAACGGGGAGCTGTTTTTT

v_gene: TRBV4-1
abundance: NA
j_gene: TRBJ2-1
d_gene: NA
CDR3aa: CASSPMGGNEQFF
CDR3nt: TGCGCCAGCAGCCCGATGGGGGGCAATGAGCAGTTCTTC

v_gene: TRBV11-2
abundance: NA
j_gene: TRBJ2-5
d_gene: TRBD2
CDR3aa: CASSLGGRTETQYF
CDR3nt: TGTGCCAGCAGCTTAGGCGGGAGGACGGAGACCCAGTACTTC

v_gene: TRBV28
abundance: NA
j_gene: TRBJ2-7
d_gene: NA
CDR3aa: CASSWGPTSYEQYF
CDR3nt: TGTGCCAGCAGTTGGGGACCTACGTCCTACGAGCAGTACTTC

v_gene: TRBV18
abundance: NA
j_gene: TRBJ2-1
d_gene: NA
CDR3aa: CASSAGVPIYNEQFF
CDR3nt: TGTGCCAGCTCAGCAGGGGTCCCCATATACAATGAGCAGTTCTTC

v_gene: TRBV27
abundance: NA
j_gene: TRBJ2-2
d_gene: TRBD2
CDR3aa: CASSSGTSTGELFF
CDR3nt: TGTGCCAGCAGTTCAGGGACTAGCACCGGGGAGCTGTTTTTT

v_gene: TRBV4-2
abundance: NA
j_gene: TRBJ2-1
d_gene: TRBD2
CDR3aa: CASSQSGGRSYNEQFF
CDR3nt: TGTGCCAGCAGCCAATCAGGCGGGAGGTCCTACAATGAGCAGTTCTTC

v_gene: TRBV9
abundance: NA
j_gene: TRBJ2-3
d_gene: NA
CDR3aa: CASSVEIAVGTQYF
CDR3nt: TGTGCCAGCAGCGTAGAAATAGCCGTGGGTACGCAGTATTTT

v_gene: TRBV18
abundance: NA
j_gene: TRBJ1-2
d_gene: TRBD1
CDR3aa: CASSGDRLIGYTF
CDR3nt: TGTGCCAGCTCAGGGGACAGATTGATTGGCTACACCTTC

v_gene: TRBV5-1
abundance: NA
j_gene: TRBJ2-7
d_gene: NA
CDR3aa: CASSLGQLLSYEQYF
CDR3nt: TGCGCCAGCAGCTTGGGACAGTTACTGTCCTACGAGCAGTACTTC

v_gene: TRBV11-1
abundance: NA
j_gene: TRBJ2-3
d_gene: NA
CDR3aa: CASSSTRGDTQYF
CDR3nt: TGTGCCAGCAGTTCAACGCGGGGAGATACGCAGTATTTT

v_gene: TRBV19
abundance: NA
j_gene: TRBJ1-1
d_gene: TRBD1
CDR3aa: CASSAHTGAEAFF
CDR3nt: TGTGCCAGTAGTGCCCACACAGGGGCTGAAGCTTTCTTT

v_gene: TRBV4-1
abundance: NA
j_gene: TRBJ2-3
d_gene: NA
CDR3aa: CASSQGRGGGTDTQYF
CDR3nt: TGCGCCAGCAGCCAAGGGCGAGGGGGGGGGACAGATACGCAGTATTTT

v_gene: TRBV6-5
abundance: NA
j_gene: TRBJ1-6
d_gene: NA
CDR3aa: CASSRTAYNSPLHF
CDR3nt: TGTGCCAGCAGCCGGACGGCCTATAATTCACCCCTCCACTTT